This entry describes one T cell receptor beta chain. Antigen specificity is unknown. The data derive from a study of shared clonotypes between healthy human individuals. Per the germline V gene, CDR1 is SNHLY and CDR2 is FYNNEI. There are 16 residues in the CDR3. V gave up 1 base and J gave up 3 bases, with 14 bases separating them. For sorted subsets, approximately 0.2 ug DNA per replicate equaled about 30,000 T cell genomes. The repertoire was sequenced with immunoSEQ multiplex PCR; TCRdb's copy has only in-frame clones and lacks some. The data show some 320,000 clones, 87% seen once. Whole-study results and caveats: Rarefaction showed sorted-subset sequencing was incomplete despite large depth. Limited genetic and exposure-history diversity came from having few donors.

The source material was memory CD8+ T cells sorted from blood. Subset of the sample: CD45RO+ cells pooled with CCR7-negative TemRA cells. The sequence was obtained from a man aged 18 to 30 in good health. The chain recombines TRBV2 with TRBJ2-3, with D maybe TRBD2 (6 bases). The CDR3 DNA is TGTGCCAGCAGTGAAGTCGCGGGGATCGCTACAGATACGCAGTATTTT. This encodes CASSEVAGIATDTQYF.